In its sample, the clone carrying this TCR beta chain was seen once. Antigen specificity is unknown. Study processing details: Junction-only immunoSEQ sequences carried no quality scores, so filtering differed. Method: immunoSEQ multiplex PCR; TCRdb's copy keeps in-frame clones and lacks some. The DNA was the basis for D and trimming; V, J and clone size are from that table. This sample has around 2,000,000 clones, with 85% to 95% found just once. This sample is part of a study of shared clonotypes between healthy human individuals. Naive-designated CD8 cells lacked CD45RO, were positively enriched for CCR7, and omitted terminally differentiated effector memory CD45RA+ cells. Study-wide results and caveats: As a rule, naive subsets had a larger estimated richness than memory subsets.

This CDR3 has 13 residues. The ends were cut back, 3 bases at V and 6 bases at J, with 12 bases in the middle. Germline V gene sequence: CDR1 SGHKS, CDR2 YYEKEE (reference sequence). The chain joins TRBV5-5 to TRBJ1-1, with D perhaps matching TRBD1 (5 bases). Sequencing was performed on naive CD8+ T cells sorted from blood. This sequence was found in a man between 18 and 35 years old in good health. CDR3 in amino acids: CASSSTQGAEAFF. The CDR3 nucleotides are TGTGCCAGCAGCTCCACCCAGGGCGCTGAAGCTTTCTTT.